Sequencing of this T cell receptor beta chain was carried out in a study of blood T cell repertoires in COVID-19. The CDR3 has 16 amino acids. The V end was cut by 3 bases, the J end by 4 bases, with 15 bases between. Looked up from germline, CDR1 is KGHSH and CDR2 is LQKENI. Data came from immunoSEQ multiplex PCR; TCRdb stores just in-frame clones and leaves some out. The data hold about 180,000 clones, with about 87% observed a single time. The origin of this receptor is a woman aged 70-85 years with COVID-19, enrolled during active disease. Source material: peripheral blood. V is TRBV18 and J is TRBJ1-4; D is perhaps TRBD1 (6 bases). In nucleotides, the CDR3 is TGTGCCAGCTCACCCGACCAGGGGATCTATAATGAAAAACTGTTTTTT. Its translation is CASSPDQGIYNEKLFF.